This TCR beta chain was captured by sequencing in a study of shared clonotypes between healthy human individuals. On this clone itself: The antigen is undetermined. In the same sample, other DNA sequences code for this CDR3.

Study-wide results and caveats: Shared across a few donors were roughly 5.3% of the naive CD4 clonotypes.

The V gene lost 0 bases and the J gene lost 6 bases, with 5 bases spanning the gap. The germline V gene encodes CDR1 WNHNN and CDR2 SYGVQD (reference sequence). The CDR3 totals 13 residues. In the original workflow: ImmunoSEQ yielded junction-only sequences lacking quality scores, so filtering differed. Data came from immunoSEQ multiplex PCR; TCRdb stores just in-frame clones and leaves some out. V and J calls and clone size are given by that table; D and trimming were obtained from the DNA. The table includes under 1,100,000 clones, about 75% detected once. This TCR came from a man younger than 30 in good health. The chain uses TRBV10-1 and TRBJ2-2, with D perhaps matching TRBD1 (5 bases). Sequencing used memory CD4+ T cells sorted from blood. Subset reported: CD45RA-negative fraction. The DNA of the CDR3 is TGCGCCAGCAGTGAGTCAGGGGCCGGGGAGCTGTTTTTT. Its translation is CASSESGAGELFF.